This T cell receptor beta chain was documented in a study of T-cell memory formation after mild COVID-19 (dated by TCRdb to about 2021). For context, the study as a whole: TCR sequence clusters from the two donors were largely donor specific. Two young, previously healthy adult volunteers made up the cohort, one male and one female. In two donors, T-cell clones that expanded and contracted after mild COVID-19 were tracked by sequencing TCRalpha and TCRbeta repertoires over time.

Spanning cysteine to phenylalanine, the CDR3 consists of 14 amino acids. Solely the CDR3 DNA is kept, with 42 bases framed from the first base. From a lookup of the germline V gene (reference sequence), CDR1 and CDR2 are LNHDA and SQIVND. V and J are truncated by 7 bases and 2 bases respectively, leaving an intervening sequence of 11 bases. With respect to this clonotype: Its antigen target is currently unknown. No qualities accompany the bases; no much larger clone lies one base away.

PBMCs were isolated by Ficoll-Paque density gradient centrifugation. Study-wide findings and limitations: The second-wave clones that peaked on day 37 were not confirmed to be SARS-CoV-2 specific. The detection of some responding clones in pre-infection memory suggests that pre-existing cross-reactive memory T cells joined the SARS-CoV-2 response. The study included only a couple of mild cases, and larger cohorts that include severe cases with pre-infection samples were judged to be necessary. Clones contracting from day 15 to 85 had balanced CD4/CD8 phenotypes, while a second wave expanding from day 15 to 37 was biased towards CD4+. Contracting CD4+ clones appeared mostly in the CM and EM memory subsets, whereas CD8+ clones were enriched in EMRA.

The run used an Illumina NovaSeq 6000. Using 5'RACE with constant-segment primers, TCRalpha and TCRbeta cDNA libraries were constructed, with sample barcodes and unique molecular identifiers added in the process. RNA was extracted from every sample with Trizol reagent. Library amplification was performed in two PCR steps, and a second sample barcode and Illumina TruSeq adapters were introduced in the second step. Libraries were sequenced on an Illumina NovaSeq with 2 x 150 bp paired-end reads. The authors processed their data as follows. Demultiplexing of reads and collapsing into UMI-guided consensus sequences were performed with migec v1.2.7. Using mixcr v2.1.11, UMI consensuses were aligned to TRA and TRB V and J templates and then assembled into clonotypes. A clonotype was counted as expanded or contracted only when both edgeR and NoisET called the clonotype significant, with the noise models trained on biological replicates. For edgeR calls, the cutoffs were a false discovery rate-adjusted p below 0.01 and a log2 fold-change threshold of 1. PCA with hierarchical clustering of max-normalized trajectories of the 1000 most abundant clonotypes was used as exploratory dynamics analysis. The CD4 or CD8 phenotype of responding clones was assigned using the separately sequenced CD4+ and CD8+ repertoires. TCRdb reworked the public reads: Q25 trimming with fastp, MiXCR clone assembly, productive beta chains retained. Merged by CDR3 protein, the rows form single entries marked with the most common genes and DNA. The V and J calls reflect TCRdb's pipeline rather than the authors' work. Across this sample there are roughly 560,000 distinct CDR3 sequences, with roughly 20% seen only once. The top ten hold about an eighth of the sample.

Sequenced input: PBMCs or a T cell subset sorted from them (not recorded which). The sequence came from an adult woman who had mild COVID-19 (a few samples of this study predate the infection). The sample titles of this study are shuffled in the database, so cell type and time point are left out; the donor was told from shared clones. This chain joins TRBV19 to TRBJ2-2; the D gene cannot be named for sure. The DNA is as follows: TGTGCCAGTAAAAGTCACTTTAACACCGGGGAGCTGTTTTTT. Its protein product is CASKSHFNTGELFF.